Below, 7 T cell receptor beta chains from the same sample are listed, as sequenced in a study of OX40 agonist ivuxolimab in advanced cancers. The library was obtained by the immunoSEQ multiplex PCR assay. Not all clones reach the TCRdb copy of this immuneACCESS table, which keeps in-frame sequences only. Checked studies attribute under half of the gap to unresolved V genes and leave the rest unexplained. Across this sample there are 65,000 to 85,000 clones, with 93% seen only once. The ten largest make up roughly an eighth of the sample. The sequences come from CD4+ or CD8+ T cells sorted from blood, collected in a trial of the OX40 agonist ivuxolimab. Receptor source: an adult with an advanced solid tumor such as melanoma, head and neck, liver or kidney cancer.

In nucleotides, the CDR3 is TGTGCCAGCAGCAAAGAACACAGGACCCTCTCTGGAAACACCATATATTTT. As protein: CASSKEHRTLSGNTIYF. The V gene is TRBV21-1, the J gene TRBJ1-3; TRBD1 is the table's D call, not checked against the DNA. TRBV21-1 is assigned pseudogene status. CDR3 length: 17 residues.

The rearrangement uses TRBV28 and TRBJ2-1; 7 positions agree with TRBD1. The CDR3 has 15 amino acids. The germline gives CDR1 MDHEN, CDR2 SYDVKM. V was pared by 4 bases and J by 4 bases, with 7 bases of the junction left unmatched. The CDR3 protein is CASSYYRGWYNEQFF. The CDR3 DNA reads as TGTGCCAGCAGTTATTACAGGGGATGGTACAATGAGCAGTTCTTC.

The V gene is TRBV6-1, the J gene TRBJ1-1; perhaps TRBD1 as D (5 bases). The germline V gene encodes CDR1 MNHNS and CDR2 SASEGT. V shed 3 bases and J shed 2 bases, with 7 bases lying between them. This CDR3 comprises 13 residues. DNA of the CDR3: TGTGCCAGCAGTGACTGGGGCAACACTGAAGCTTTCTTT. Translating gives CASSDWGNTEAFF.

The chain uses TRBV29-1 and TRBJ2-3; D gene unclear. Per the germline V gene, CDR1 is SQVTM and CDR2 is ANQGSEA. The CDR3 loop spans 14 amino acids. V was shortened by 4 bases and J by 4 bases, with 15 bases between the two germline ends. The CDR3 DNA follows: TGCAGCGTTGGGGTGGGCTTGGGGTCAGATACGCAGTATTTT. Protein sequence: CSVGVGLGSDTQYF.

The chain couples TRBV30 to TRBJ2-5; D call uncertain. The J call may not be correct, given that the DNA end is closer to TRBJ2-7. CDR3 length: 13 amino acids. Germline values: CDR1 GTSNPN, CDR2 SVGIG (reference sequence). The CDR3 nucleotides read TGTGCCTGGTGTGGACGGACCTCCTACGAGCAGTACTTC. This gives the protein CAWCGRTSYEQYF.

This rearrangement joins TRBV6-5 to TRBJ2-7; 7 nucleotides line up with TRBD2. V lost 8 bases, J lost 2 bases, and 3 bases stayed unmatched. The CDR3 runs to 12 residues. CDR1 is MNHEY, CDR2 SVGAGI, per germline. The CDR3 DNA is TGTGCCAGCGGGGGGGGTACCTACGAGCAGTACTTC. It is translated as CASGGGTYEQYF.

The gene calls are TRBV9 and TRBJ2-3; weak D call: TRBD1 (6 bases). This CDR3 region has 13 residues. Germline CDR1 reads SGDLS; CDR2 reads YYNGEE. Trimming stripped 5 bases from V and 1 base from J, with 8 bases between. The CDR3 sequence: CASRGGRTDTQYF. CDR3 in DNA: TGTGCCAGCAGAGGGGGACGCACAGATACGCAGTATTTT. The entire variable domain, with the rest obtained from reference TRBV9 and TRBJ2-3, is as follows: DSGVTQTPKHLITATGQRVTLRCSPRSGDLSVYWYQQSLDQGLQFLIQYYNGEERAKGNILERFSAQQFPDLHSELNLSSLELGDSALYFCASRGGRTDTQYFGPGTRLTVL.